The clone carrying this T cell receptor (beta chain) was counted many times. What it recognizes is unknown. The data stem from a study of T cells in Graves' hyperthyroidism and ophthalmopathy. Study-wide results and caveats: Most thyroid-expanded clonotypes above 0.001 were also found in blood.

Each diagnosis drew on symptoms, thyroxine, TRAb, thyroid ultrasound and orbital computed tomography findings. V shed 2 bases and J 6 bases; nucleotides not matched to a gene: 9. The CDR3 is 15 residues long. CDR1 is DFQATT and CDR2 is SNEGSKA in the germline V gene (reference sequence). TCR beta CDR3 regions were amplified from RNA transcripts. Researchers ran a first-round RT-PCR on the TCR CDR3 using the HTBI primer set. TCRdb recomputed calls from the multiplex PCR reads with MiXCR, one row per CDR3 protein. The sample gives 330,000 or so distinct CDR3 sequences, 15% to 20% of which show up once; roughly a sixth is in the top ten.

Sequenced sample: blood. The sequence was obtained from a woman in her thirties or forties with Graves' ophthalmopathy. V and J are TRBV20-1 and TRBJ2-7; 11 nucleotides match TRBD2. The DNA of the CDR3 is TGCAGTGCTAGATTAGCGGGAGGGATAACCGGCGAGCAGTACTTC. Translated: CSARLAGGITGEQYF.